This T cell receptor (beta chain) emerged from a study of blood T cell repertoires in COVID-19 (dated by TCRdb to about 2020). A note on the overall study: Collaborator samples came from the United States, Italy and Spain and covered acute and convalescent phases of COVID-19. The prospective study material was composed of cDNA or gDNA derived from T cells, B-cell-depleted T cells, or PBMCs. Subjects who had been exposed to COVID-19, were actively infected with it, or had recovered from it provided the deeply sampled blood TCRbeta repertoires that made up the dataset. The repertoires were released in a freely available public database intended as a resource for research on the immune response to SARS-CoV-2. Samples came from the ongoing ImmuneRACE study (first 160 participants) plus 1,254 subjects from 6 global collaborators. A de-identified subject ID, COVID-19 status, age in years and sex were almost always included in the sample metadata. Where available, HLA class I and class II types were taken from metadata supplied by the sample provider and were not determined by assay-based typing.

The immunoSEQ Assay, a bias-controlled multiplex PCR, was used to amplify TCRbeta CDR3 regions from genomic DNA. As for the authors' bioinformatics: The number of nucleated cells in each sample was estimated from the amplification of reference gene primers within the assay. To quantify the absolute abundance of each unique TCRbeta CDR3 rearrangement, sequence reads were collapsed and filtered. Productive Simpson clonality was computed per sample as the square root of Simpson's diversity index over productive rearrangements. Entries here come from immuneACCESS through TCRdb and include only in-frame sequences with V and J called. Some clones fail to appear in such tables; in the studies checked, an unresolved V gene covers under half of the shortfall, and the cause of the remainder is unknown. V and J calls and clone size are as listed in that table; D and trimming were resolved from the DNA. The sample has 150,000 to 200,000 clones on record, roughly four fifths of them singletons. 5.2% of the sample goes to the ten largest clones.

Findings and caveats that apply to the study as a whole: The quantity of clinical and demographic metadata differed by source and by participant and was supplied without curation.

Of note for this clone: The antigen it recognizes is unknown. Base qualities are not provided; no much larger clone lies one nucleotide away.

Collaborating institutions collected whole blood in K2EDTA tubes following their own protocols. For TCRbeta analysis, collaborators shipped samples as frozen whole blood, isolated PBMCs, or DNA extracted from either of those sample types. The germline V end is reduced by 5 bases and the J end by 6 bases; junction bases left unmatched: 6. The germline V gene (reference sequence) provides CDR1 SEHNR and CDR2 FQNEAQ. From the cysteine through the phenylalanine, the CDR3 covers 14 amino acids. Solely the CDR3 DNA is kept, with 42 bases framed from the first base. The specimen sequenced was peripheral blood. This TCR derives from a woman in her twenties or thirties with acute or convalescent COVID-19. Recombination linked TRBV7-9 to TRBJ2-4; TRBD1 aligns with 8 central bases. In nucleotide form, the sequence is TGTGCCAGCAGCCCAACGGACAGGGCAAACATTCAGTACTTC. This is translated as CASSPTDRANIQYF.